This TCR beta chain was obtained from a study of T-cell memory formation after mild COVID-19. For the study at large: Clusters were largely donor specific.

Germline V gene lookup returns CDR1 SQVTM and CDR2 ANQGSEA. This CDR3 is built from 14 residues. Trimming removed 0 bases at V and 7 bases at J, with 13 bases between. MiXCR was run by TCRdb on the 5' RACE reads, yielding one entry per CDR3 protein. The table records 380,000 or so distinct CDR3 sequences, 12% to 15% of them present only once. A few counts support this clonotype. Its target is not known. The study's findings and limits: For second-wave clones that peaked at day 37, SARS-CoV-2 specificity went unverified.

Material for sequencing was PBMCs or a T cell subset sorted from them (not recorded which). The receptor comes from a man between 18 and 29 years old who had mild COVID-19 (a few samples of this study predate the infection). Cell type and time point are not known. The rearrangement joins TRBV29-1 to TRBJ2-4, with a weak D call TRBD2 (5 bases). CDR3 nucleotides: TGCAGCGTTGAAGATGTCCGGGAAGGGAACATTCAGTACTTC. Its translation is CSVEDVREGNIQYF.